One and the same sample provided the 10 T cell receptor beta chains below, sequenced in a study of blood T cell repertoires in COVID-19. Clones were sequenced by immunoSEQ multiplex PCR, and TCRdb holds only the in-frame ones, with some missing. This table has about 270,000 clones, approximately 84% appearing once. The source material was PBMCs or T cells enriched from blood (not recorded which). The origin of the receptors is a man between 18 and 35 years old who had recovered from COVID-19.

This chain uses TRBV29-1 with TRBJ2-1, with 7 bases aligning to TRBD2. The CDR3 consists of 14 residues. V trimming: 5 bases; J trimming: 8 bases; junction bases outside the gene matches: 12. Germline V lookup: CDR1 SQVTM, CDR2 ANQGSEA. This chain's CDR3 is CSVRIGGSVDEQFF. CDR3 bases: TGCAGCGTTAGGATCGGCGGGAGTGTCGATGAGCAGTTCTTC.

The gene calls are TRBV28 and TRBJ1-3; D is possibly TRBD1 (5 bases). The CDR3 spans 17 residues. Trimming left V 6 bases short and J 0 bases short, with 18 bases between. Germline V gene data show CDR1 as MDHEN and CDR2 as SYDVKM. The CDR3 region has the DNA TGTGCCAGCAGCCCCGACCTGGACACGGACTCTGGAAACACCATATATTTT. Translated: CASSPDLDTDSGNTIYF. Looking up the rest from reference TRBV28 and TRBJ1-3 gives the full variable domain: DVKVTQSSRYLVKRTGEKVFLECVQDMDHENMFWYRQDPGLGLRLIYFSYDVKMKEKGDIPEGYSVSREKKERFSLILESASTNQTSMYLCASSPDLDTDSGNTIYFGEGSWLTVV.

V is TRBV30 and J is TRBJ2-3; D not certain. This CDR3 region has 12 residues. V was clipped by 4 bases and J by 2 bases, with 7 bases between them. From germline, CDR1 is GTSNPN and CDR2 SVGIG (reference sequence). The CDR3 DNA reads as TGTGCCTGGACAGGTGACACAGATACGCAGTATTTT. Its translation: CAWTGDTDTQYF. The full variable domain, completed using reference TRBV30 and TRBJ2-3, is SQTIHQWPATLVQPVGSPLSLECTVEGTSNPNLYWYRQAAGRGLQLLFYSVGIGQISSEVPQNLSASRPQDRQFILSSKKLLLSDSGFYLCAWTGDTDTQYFGPGTRLTVL.

This chain uses TRBV6-5 with TRBJ1-6; unclear D gene. Germline V lookup: CDR1 MNHEY, CDR2 SVGAGI. V lost 6 bases to trimming and J lost 9 bases, with 9 bases between them. The CDR3 has 12 residues. CDR3 DNA sequence: TGTGCCAGCAGGGAGACCGTTTCACCCCTCCACTTT. Its translation: CASRETVSPLHF.

V gene TRBV4-2 combines with J gene TRBJ1-6; possibly TRBD1 for D (5 bases). The V gene lost 4 bases and the J gene lost 8 bases, with 12 bases spanning the gap. Looked up from germline, CDR1 is LGHNA and CDR2 is YNFKEQ. The CDR3 extends over 14 amino acids. The DNA for the CDR3 is TGTGCCAGCAGCCGGCCCAAAGGGGATTCACCCCTCCACTTT. This translates into CASSRPKGDSPLHF.

The chain is built from TRBV28 and TRBJ2-1; 10 nucleotides line up with TRBD2. The CDR3 is made up of 15 amino acids. Germline assignment: CDR1 MDHEN and CDR2 SYDVKM. V trimming: 5 bases; J trimming: 9 bases; junction bases outside the gene matches: 10. Here the CDR3 reads CASSLANEREGEQFF. CDR3 in DNA: TGTGCCAGCAGTCTGGCCAATGAGCGGGAGGGTGAGCAGTTCTTC.

The chain recombines TRBV5-4 with TRBJ1-2; D remains unclear. The V gene's germline CDR1 is SGHNT and CDR2 YYREEE (reference sequence). The CDR3 is 12 residues long. Trimming cost V 4 bases and J 6 bases, with 10 bases left between them. Written as DNA, the CDR3 is TGTGCCAGCAGCCGCGGGAAGGATGGCTACACCTTC. Amino acid sequence: CASSRGKDGYTF.

This clone was recorded once. The J gene is TRBJ1-4, the V gene TRBV21-1. TRBV21-1 is deemed a pseudogene. The length of the CDR3 is 15 residues. The CDR3 DNA is TGTGCCAGCAGCAATTCTAGAAACCCGAATGAAAAACTGTTTTTT. It specifies CASSNSRNPNEKLFF.

The chain carries TRBV27 and TRBJ2-7, with 7 nucleotides matching TRBD1. The germline V gene encodes CDR1 MNHEY and CDR2 SMNVEV (reference sequence). The CDR3 has 13 amino acids. V lost 4 bases, J lost 7 bases, and 7 bases stayed unmatched. The CDR3: CASSYNRGGEQYF. The CDR3 DNA is TGTGCCAGCAGTTACAACAGGGGTGGAGAGCAGTACTTC.

This chain joins TRBV30 and TRBJ2-1; D uncertain. The ends were cut back, 4 bases at V and 8 bases at J, with 12 bases in the middle. The germline V gene has CDR1 GTSNPN and CDR2 SVGIG (reference sequence). The CDR3 is 12 residues long. The CDR3 reads CAWTPSFDEQFF. Here the CDR3 DNA reads TGTGCCTGGACCCCCTCCTTCGATGAGCAGTTCTTC. The variable domain in full, completed from reference TRBV30 and TRBJ2-1, reads SQTIHQWPATLVQPVGSPLSLECTVEGTSNPNLYWYRQAAGRGLQLLFYSVGIGQISSEVPQNLSASRPQDRQFILSSKKLLLSDSGFYLCAWTPSFDEQFFGPGTRLTVL.